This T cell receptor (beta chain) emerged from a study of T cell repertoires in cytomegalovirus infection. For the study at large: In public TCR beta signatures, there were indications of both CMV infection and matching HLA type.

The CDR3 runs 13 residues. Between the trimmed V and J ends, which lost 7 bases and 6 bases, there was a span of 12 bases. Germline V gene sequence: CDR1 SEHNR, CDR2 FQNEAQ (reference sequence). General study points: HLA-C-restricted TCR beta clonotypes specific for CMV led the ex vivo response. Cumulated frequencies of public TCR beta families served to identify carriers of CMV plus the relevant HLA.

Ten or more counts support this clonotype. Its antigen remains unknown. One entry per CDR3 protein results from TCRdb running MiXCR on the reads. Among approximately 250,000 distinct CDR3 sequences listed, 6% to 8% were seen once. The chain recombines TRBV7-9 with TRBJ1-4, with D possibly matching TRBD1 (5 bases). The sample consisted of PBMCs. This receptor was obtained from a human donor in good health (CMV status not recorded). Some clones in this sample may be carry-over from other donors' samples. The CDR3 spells CASTSMGHEKLFF. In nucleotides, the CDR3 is TGTGCCAGCACGTCCATGGGGCATGAAAAACTGTTTTTT.